This TCR beta chain stems from a study of T cell responses to AZD1222 COVID-19 vaccine. General observations from the study: Clonal diversity may have been underestimated, and the donors were mostly white British, with more females than males. Reportedly, nearly half of unique spike TCRs recognized epitopes outside B.1.351/B.1.1.7 mutations.

Measured with immunoSEQ multiplex PCR; TCRdb has only the in-frame clones, and not every one. The table lists roughly 93,000 clones, about nine tenths of them singletons. The CDR3 consists of 15 residues. V trimming: 5 bases; J trimming: 7 bases; junction bases outside the gene matches: 8. Germline V gene lookup returns CDR1 SGHAT and CDR2 FQNNGV. A note on this clone: No antigen is known for it.

This chain links TRBV11-2 with TRBJ1-4; 9 bases map to TRBD1. The receptor was derived from an adult in good health. The source was peripheral blood, collected on day 0 of MenACWY control vaccination. The DNA of the CDR3 is TGTGCCAGCAGCCCCCGGACAGGGGTTGCTGAAAAACTGTTTTTT. Its protein is CASSPRTGVAEKLFF.